This T cell receptor beta chain was recovered during a study of shared clonotypes between healthy human individuals. Repertoires were generated with immunoSEQ multiplex PCR, while TCRdb's copy carries only in-frame clones and drops some. The sample contains about 2.1 million clones, 85% to 95% of which appear only once. CD45RO-negative cells were positively selected for CCR7, leaving out terminally differentiated effector memory CD45RA+ cells. CDR1 and CDR2 from the germline V gene are MNHEY and SVGAGI. The CDR3 sequence is 14 residues long. Trimming took 2 bases from V and 3 from J, leaving 9 bases between them.

This TCR came from a man younger than 30 in good health. Some clones in this sample may be carry-over from other donors' samples. The source material was naive CD8+ T cells from PBMCs. The genes are TRBV6-5 and TRBJ2-3, with a weak D call TRBD1 (6 bases). The CDR3 here is CASSYNRETDTQYF. CDR3 in DNA: TGTGCCAGCAGTTACAACAGGGAAACAGATACGCAGTATTTT.